The 18 T cell receptor beta chains below all came from one sample that was sequenced in a study of PD-L1 blockade in urothelial cancer (dated by TCRdb to between 2016 and 2019). The library came from the immunoSEQ multiplex PCR assay. As stored in TCRdb, this immuneACCESS dataset retains in-frame rearrangements with V and J assigned. A fraction of the clones does not appear; measured against another copy, unresolved V genes explain less than half of the discrepancy, and the remainder lacks a known reason. The sample contains more than 35,000 clones, 82% of them found a single time. The leading ten clones occupy around 2.9% of the sample. Specimen: PBMCs, collected around atezolizumab (anti-PD-L1) treatment. Receptors were obtained from a man aged 70 or older with urothelial cancer.

For the CDR3, the DNA is TGTGCCAGCTCACAGGGACAGGGATTCATACCCCAAGAGACCCAGTACTTC. Amino acids: CASSQGQGFIPQETQYF. This chain uses TRBV18 with TRBJ2-5, with 9 nucleotides matching TRBD1. Germline CDR1 reads KGHSH; CDR2 reads LQKENI. J lost 1 base, V lost 4 bases, and 10 bases had no gene match. This CDR3 has 17 residues.

This chain connects TRBV6-6 to TRBJ1-2; 9 positions match TRBD1. Germline values: CDR1 MNHNY, CDR2 SVGAGI (reference sequence). This CDR3 region has 13 residues. V gave up 6 bases and J gave up 8 bases; unmatched junction bases: 7. Here the CDR3 reads CASSSGQGIGYTF. The DNA for the CDR3 is TGTGCCAGCAGCAGTGGACAGGGGATCGGCTACACCTTC.

This clone was observed a few times. CDR3 sequence (DNA): TGTGCCAGCAGCGTAGGGTTATTGGGACAATACAATGAGCAGTTCTTC. Its protein is CASSVGLLGQYNEQFF. The chain links TRBV9 to TRBJ2-1, with D perhaps matching TRBD1 (6 bases). Germline CDR1 reads SGDLS; CDR2 reads YYNGEE. There are 16 residues in the CDR3. Deletions cut 0 bases from V and 4 bases from J, with 14 bases between.

This chain joins TRBV9 and TRBJ2-3, with 13 bases matching TRBD2. The V and J ends lost 5 bases and 7 bases, in that order; junction bases with no gene match: 4. CDR1 and CDR2 (germline): SGDLS, YYNGEE. The CDR3 is 14 amino acids. DNA of the CDR3: TGTGCCAGCAGGCCAGGGACTAGCGGGAATACGCAGTATTTT. Residues: CASRPGTSGNTQYF. The variable domain in full, completed from reference TRBV9 and TRBJ2-3, reads DSGVTQTPKHLITATGQRVTLRCSPRSGDLSVYWYQQSLDQGLQFLIQYYNGEERAKGNILERFSAQQFPDLHSELNLSSLELGDSALYFCASRPGTSGNTQYFGPGTRLTVL.

V usage is TRBV19 and J usage is TRBJ1-1, with 8 bases identical to TRBD1. V was clipped by 4 bases and J by 4 bases; unmatched bases: 8. Germline V gene lookup returns CDR1 LNHDA and CDR2 SQIVND (reference sequence). This CDR3 has 15 amino acids. CDR3 DNA sequence: TGTGCCAGTAGTACCGGACAGGGAATAGTCACTGAAGCTTTCTTT. It is translated as CASSTGQGIVTEAFF.

This clone was observed a few times. The chain couples TRBV5-6 to TRBJ2-7, with 10 positions matching TRBD2. This CDR3 spans 13 amino acids. V shed 5 bases and J 4 bases; nucleotides not matched to a gene: 3. Looked up from germline, CDR1 is SGHDT and CDR2 is YYEEEE. The CDR3, as DNA: TGTGCCAGCAGACGGACTAGCGGATACGAGCAGTACTTC. It specifies CASRRTSGYEQYF. The full variable domain, completed using reference TRBV5-6 and TRBJ2-7, is DAGVTQSPTHLIKTRGQQVTLRCSPKSGHDTVSWYQQALGQGPQFIFQYYEEEERQRGNFPDRFSGHQFPNYSSELNVNALLLGDSALYLCASRRTSGYEQYFGPGTRLTVT.

The rearrangement uses TRBV7-2 and TRBJ1-3, with D perhaps matching TRBD1 (6 bases). The germline gives CDR1 SGHTA, CDR2 FQGNSA. V lost 5 bases and J 0 bases, leaving 14 bases between the germline ends. This CDR3 region has 16 residues. The CDR3 loop reads CASSLDRFLSGNTIYF. CDR3 nucleotides: TGTGCCAGCAGCCTTGACAGGTTCCTCTCTGGAAACACCATATATTTT.

The chain couples TRBV5-1 to TRBJ2-1, with 9 bases aligning to TRBD2. Germline trimming cut 0 bases from V and 1 base from J; bases unmatched to any gene: 8. The CDR3 spans 18 residues. Germline loops: CDR1 SGHRS, CDR2 YFSETQ. CDR3 bases: TGCGCCAGCAGCTTGGGGTTAGCGGGAGCAAGGTCCTACAATGAGCAGTTCTTC. The encoded protein is CASSLGLAGARSYNEQFF.

V gene TRBV2 combines with J gene TRBJ2-1, with TRBD2 identical over 7 bases. V gave up 8 bases and J gave up 0 bases; unmatched junction bases: 7. Germline CDR1 is SNHLY and CDR2 is FYNNEI. The CDR3 totals 15 residues. The DNA for the CDR3 is TGTGCCAGCGCCGGGGGGACGAGCTCCTACAATGAGCAGTTCTTC. Amino acid sequence: CASAGGTSSYNEQFF.

About this clone itself: One end of the junction fails to match germline, which may point to a read error. This chain connects TRBV4-2 to TRBJ2-7; TRBD2 matches 9 bases. The CDR3 is made up of 15 amino acids. In germline, CDR1 is LGHNA, CDR2 YNFKEQ. CDR3 in amino acids: CASSSPTGSGTSPFF. For the CDR3, the DNA is TGTGCCAGCAGCTCCCCGACAGGCTCCGGGACTAGCCCCTTCTTC.

The V and J genes are TRBV5-4 and TRBJ2-6; 11 bases map to TRBD1. Germline V gives CDR1 SGHNT, CDR2 YYREEE (reference sequence). The CDR3 is 17 amino acids. The trim removed 3 bases at V and 4 bases at J, leaving 6 bases unmatched. The CDR3 region is CASSSGQGAGGANVLTF. Written as DNA, the CDR3 is TGTGCCAGCAGCTCCGGACAGGGGGCGGGGGGGGCCAACGTCCTGACTTTC.

The chain combines TRBV5-6 with TRBJ2-5, with D unresolved. Trimming cost V 3 bases and J 5 bases, with 8 bases left between them. CDR3 length: 12 amino acids. Germline values: CDR1 SGHDT, CDR2 YYEEEE. The DNA for the CDR3 is TGTGCCAGCAGCTCCATCAGGGAGACCCAGTACTTC. This sequence encodes CASSSIRETQYF.

V and J are TRBV9 and TRBJ2-1, with 7 bases lining up with TRBD1. The CDR3 runs 14 residues. Germline CDR1 and CDR2: SGDLS and YYNGEE. V gave up 3 bases and J gave up 4 bases; unmatched junction bases: 4. The CDR3 sequence: CASSGGTVYNEQFF. CDR3 sequence (DNA): TGTGCCAGCAGCGGTGGGACAGTTTACAATGAGCAGTTCTTC.

The table lists this clone with a few counts. This chain uses TRBV2 with TRBJ1-1; no reliable D call. The CDR3 is 14 residues long. Germline CDR1 and CDR2: SNHLY and FYNNEI. V shed 4 bases and J shed 1 base, with 10 bases lying between them. CDR3 sequence reads: CASSARPGNTEAFF. DNA for the CDR3: TGTGCCAGCAGTGCCCGGCCAGGGAACACTGAAGCTTTCTTT.

The chain employs TRBV11-2 and TRBJ2-1; D remains ambiguous. The V gene's germline CDR1 is SGHAT and CDR2 FQNNGV. The CDR3 is 12 amino acids. Trimming shortened V by 4 bases and J by 4 bases, and 5 bases separated the two germline ends. The CDR3, as DNA: TGTGCCAGCAGCTACGAGTACAATGAGCAGTTCTTC. It codes for CASSYEYNEQFF.

In its sample, this clone was seen once. The V gene is TRBV6-1, the J gene TRBJ2-2; D perhaps matches TRBD2 (5 bases). V dropped 7 bases and J dropped 6 bases, with 12 bases sitting between them. Germline V gene sequence: CDR1 MNHNS, CDR2 SASEGT. This CDR3 spans 13 amino acids. The CDR3 sequence is CASTLARSGELFF. CDR3 DNA sequence: TGTGCCAGCACGCTAGCACGATCCGGGGAGCTGTTTTTT.

The chain uses TRBV7-8 and TRBJ2-2, with no clear D. V was pared by 2 bases and J by 1 base, with 8 bases between. This CDR3 comprises 15 residues. Germline V gene lookup returns CDR1 SGHVS and CDR2 FQNEAQ. The CDR3 sequence: CASSLNTRNTGELFF. The CDR3 DNA is TGTGCCAGCAGCTTAAACACAAGGAACACCGGGGAGCTGTTTTTT.

The chain employs TRBV2 and TRBJ2-1; 10 bases map to TRBD2. With 6 bases clipped from V and 0 bases from J, the junction kept 2 bases outside the gene matches. CDR1 and CDR2 from the germline V gene are SNHLY and FYNNEI. This CDR3 comprises 15 residues. DNA of the CDR3: TGTGCCAGCAGAGCTAGCGGGAGCTCCTACAATGAGCAGTTCTTC. The encoded protein is CASRASGSSYNEQFF. The whole variable domain, filled in from reference TRBV2 and TRBJ2-1, reads EPEVTQTPSHQVTQMGQEVILRCVPISNHLYFYWYRQILGQKVEFLVSFYNNEISEKSEIFDDQFSVERPDGSNFTLKIRSTKLEDSAMYFCASRASGSSYNEQFFGPGTRLTVL.